The present T cell receptor beta chain was sequenced within a study of blood T cell repertoires in COVID-19. Study summary: COVID-19 samples from acute and convalescent phases originated in the United States, Italy and Spain. Sources were T cells, B-cell-depleted T cells, or PBMCs; the material itself was cDNA or gDNA.

Assay used: immunoSEQ multiplex PCR; TCRdb lists only in-frame clones, some missing. The data contain about 160,000 clones, about 85% of them seen just once; the ten biggest clones take up approximately 1.1%. The CDR3 extends over 16 amino acids. V gave up 1 base and J gave up 4 bases; unmatched junction bases: 5. Germline-derived CDR1 and CDR2 are KGHSH and LQKENI. The receptor was isolated from a man between 60 and 75 years old who had recovered from COVID-19. The V and J genes are TRBV18 and TRBJ2-5; TRBD2 aligns across 11 bases. Sequencing input: peripheral blood. The CDR3 DNA reads as TGTGCCAGCTCACCACTAGCGGGGGGGCCCGGAGAGACCCAGTACTTC. Translation gives CASSPLAGGPGETQYF. Supplemented by reference TRBV18 and TRBJ2-5, the full variable domain reads NAGVMQNPRHLVRRRGQEARLRCSPMKGHSHVYWYRQLPEEGLKFMVYLQKENIIDESGMPKERFSAEFPKEGPSILRIQQVVRGDSAAYFCASSPLAGGPGETQYFGPGTRLLVL.